Sequencing of this T cell receptor beta chain was carried out in a study of tumor-infiltrating lymphocytes in localized non-small cell lung cancer. Study conclusions and caveats: Only some patients had TCR sequencing, depending on available tissue. T-cell fraction did not differ between immunotypes IM1 and IM2. Each assay used a separate piece of the same tissue.

On this clone: Its antigen is undetermined.

Sequencing was performed with immunoSEQ multiplex PCR; in TCRdb, only in-frame clones are kept and a portion is missing. The sample holds around 12,000 clones, 70% to 85% seen once. V was shortened by 3 bases and J by 6 bases, with 14 bases between the two germline ends. The CDR3 length is 14 residues. Germline assignment: CDR1 SGHVS and CDR2 FQNEAQ. This rearrangement joins TRBV7-8 to TRBJ1-1; D uncertain. Sequencing input: uninvolved lung tissue not adjacent to the tumor. This receptor was identified in a human donor with non-small cell lung cancer. DNA of the CDR3: TGTGCCAGCAGCTTTGGACGGAACCTCCCTGAAGCTTTCTTT. Translation: CASSFGRNLPEAFF. Based on the CDR3 plus reference TRBV7-8 and TRBJ1-1, the full variable domain is GAGVSQSPRYKVAKRGQDVALRCDPISGHVSLFWYQQALGQGPEFLTYFQNEAQLDKSGLPSDRFFAERPEGSVSTLKIQRTQQEDSAVYLCASSFGRNLPEAFFGQGTRLTVV.